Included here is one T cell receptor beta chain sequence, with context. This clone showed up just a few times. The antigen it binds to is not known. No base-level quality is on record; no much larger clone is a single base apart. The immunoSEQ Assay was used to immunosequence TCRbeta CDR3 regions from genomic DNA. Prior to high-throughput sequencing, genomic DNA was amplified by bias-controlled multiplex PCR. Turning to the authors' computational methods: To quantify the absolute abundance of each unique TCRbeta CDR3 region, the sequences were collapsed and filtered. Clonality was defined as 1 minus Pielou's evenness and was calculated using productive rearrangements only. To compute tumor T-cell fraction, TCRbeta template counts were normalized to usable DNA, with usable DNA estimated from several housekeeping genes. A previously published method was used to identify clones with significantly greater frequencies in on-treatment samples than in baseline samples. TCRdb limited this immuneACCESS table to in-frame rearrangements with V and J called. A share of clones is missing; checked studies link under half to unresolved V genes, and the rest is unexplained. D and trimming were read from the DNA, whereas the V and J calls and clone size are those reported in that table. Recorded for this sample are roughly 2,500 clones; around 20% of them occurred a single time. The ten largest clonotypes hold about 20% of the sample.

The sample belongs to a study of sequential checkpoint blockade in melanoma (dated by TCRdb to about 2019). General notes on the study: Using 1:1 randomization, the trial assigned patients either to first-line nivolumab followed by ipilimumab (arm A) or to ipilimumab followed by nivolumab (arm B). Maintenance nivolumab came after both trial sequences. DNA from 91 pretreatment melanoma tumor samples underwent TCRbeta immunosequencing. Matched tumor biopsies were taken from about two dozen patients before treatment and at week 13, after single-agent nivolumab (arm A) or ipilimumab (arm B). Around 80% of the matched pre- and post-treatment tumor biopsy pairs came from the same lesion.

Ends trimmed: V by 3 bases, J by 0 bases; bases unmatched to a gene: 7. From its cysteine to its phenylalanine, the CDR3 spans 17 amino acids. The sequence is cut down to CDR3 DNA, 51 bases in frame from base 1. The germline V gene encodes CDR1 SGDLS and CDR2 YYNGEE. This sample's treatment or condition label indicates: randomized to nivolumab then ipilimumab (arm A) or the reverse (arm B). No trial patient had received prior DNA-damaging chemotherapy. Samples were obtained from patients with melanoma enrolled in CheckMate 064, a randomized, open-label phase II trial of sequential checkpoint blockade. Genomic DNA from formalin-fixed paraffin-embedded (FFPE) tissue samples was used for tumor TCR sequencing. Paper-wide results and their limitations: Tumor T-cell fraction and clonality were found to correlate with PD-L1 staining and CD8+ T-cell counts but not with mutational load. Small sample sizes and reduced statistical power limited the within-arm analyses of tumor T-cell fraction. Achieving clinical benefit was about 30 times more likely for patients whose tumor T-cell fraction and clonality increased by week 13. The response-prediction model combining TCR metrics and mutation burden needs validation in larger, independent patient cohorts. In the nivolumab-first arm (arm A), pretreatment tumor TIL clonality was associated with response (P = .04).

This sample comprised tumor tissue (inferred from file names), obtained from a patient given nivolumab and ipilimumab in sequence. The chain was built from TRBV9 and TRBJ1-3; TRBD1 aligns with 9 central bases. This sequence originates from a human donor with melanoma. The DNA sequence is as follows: TGTGCCAGCAGCGCCGGGACAGGGCCAGGCTCTGGAAACACCATATATTTT. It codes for CASSAGTGPGSGNTIYF.